These 8 T cell receptor beta chains were all obtained from the same sample, sequenced in a study of blood T cell repertoires in COVID-19 (dated by TCRdb to 2018 to 2021). The library came from the immunoSEQ multiplex PCR assay. In TCRdb, the immuneACCESS table is reduced to in-frame sequences with V and J assigned. These tables do not hold every clone; where another copy was compared, an unresolved V gene accounts for under half, and the others remain unexplained. This sample holds approximately 220,000 clones; about 80% were observed only once. The ten largest clonotypes hold about 1.3% of the sample. The specimen was PBMCs or T cells enriched from blood (not recorded which). These receptors came from a woman in her 40s with acute COVID-19.

V and J are TRBV4-2 and TRBJ1-3; no reliable D call. In germline, CDR1 is LGHNA, CDR2 YNFKEQ. CDR3 length: 14 residues. V was cut by 0 bases and J by 6 bases, with 9 bases left in between. The CDR3 sequence: CASSQEKLQNTIYF. DNA of the CDR3: TGTGCCAGCAGCCAAGAAAAACTGCAAAACACCATATATTTT.

The chain couples TRBV2 to TRBJ2-7; tentatively, D is TRBD2 (6 bases). This CDR3 region has 16 residues. Trimming removed 8 bases at V and 0 bases at J, with 20 bases between. Looked up from germline, CDR1 is SNHLY and CDR2 is FYNNEI. For the CDR3, the DNA is TGTGCCAGCGGCCCCCGAGATGGGGGGAGCTCCTACGAGCAGTACTTC. As protein: CASGPRDGGSSYEQYF.

V and J are TRBV27 and TRBJ2-7; maybe TRBD1 (6 bases). This CDR3 contains 14 residues. CDR1 and CDR2 (germline): MNHEY, SMNVEV (reference sequence). The germline V and J ends were trimmed by 7 bases and 5 bases, with 18 bases remaining between them. CDR3 in amino acids: CASTLIQGSDEQYF. The CDR3 bases are TGTGCCAGCACCCTTATCCAGGGGAGTGACGAGCAGTACTTC.

Only a few counts were recorded for this clone. V usage is TRBV2 and J usage is TRBJ1-6; no definite D call. Germline assignment: CDR1 SNHLY and CDR2 FYNNEI. The CDR3 runs to 17 residues. V shed 7 bases and J shed 0 bases, with 16 bases lying between them. The CDR3: CASTTRKRSSYNSPLHF. CDR3 DNA sequence: TGTGCCAGCACCACCCGGAAACGGAGCTCCTATAATTCACCCCTCCACTTT.

The chain recombines TRBV11-2 with TRBJ2-7; tentatively, D is TRBD2 (6 bases). In germline, CDR1 is SGHAT, CDR2 FQNNGV. V lost 1 base, J lost 0 bases, and 13 bases lay in between. The CDR3 is made up of 16 amino acids. CDR3 nucleotide sequence: TGTGCCAGCAGCTTAGGCCGGGCCGGGAGCTCCTACGAGCAGTACTTC. It is translated as CASSLGRAGSSYEQYF.

V and J are TRBV11-3 and TRBJ1-1; D is possibly TRBD1 (5 bases). The CDR3 sequence is 13 residues long. Germline lookup yields CDR1 SGHNT and CDR2 YENEEA. V was trimmed by 2 bases and J by 8 bases, leaving 12 bases between them. As DNA, the CDR3 is TGTGCCAGCAGCTTATCCGGGGCGGGAGAAGCTTTCTTT. It is translated as CASSLSGAGEAFF.

This clone appeared a few times. V usage is TRBV19 and J usage is TRBJ1-2; D gene ambiguous. The germline gives CDR1 LNHDA, CDR2 SQIVND (reference sequence). The CDR3 has 10 residues. The CDR3 here is CSSGSYGYTF. CDR3 in DNA: TGTAGTTCCGGTTCCTATGGCTACACCTTC.

DNA for the CDR3: TGTGCCAGCAGCGTAGGCGGGGGGTCCTATAATTCACCCCTCCACTTT. Protein: CASSVGGGSYNSPLHF. V and J are TRBV9 and TRBJ1-6; possible D gene TRBD1, 5 bases. CDR1 SGDLS and CDR2 YYNGEE come from the germline V gene. The V and J ends lost 0 bases and 1 base respectively, with 8 bases between them. The CDR3 loop spans 16 amino acids.